The following is a T cell receptor beta chain sequence with its context. This clone occurred a few times. Its target antigen remains unknown. Qualities for individual bases were not recorded, and no much larger clone is one base off. In total, roughly 710 healthy bone marrow donors made up the cohort. All cohort members were sampled while nominally healthy, although unrecorded immune exposures were likely present. The donor tested CMV seronegative and was one of the 352 seronegative cohort members. A peripheral blood sample was provided by each donor, and peripheral blood mononuclear cells were used for TCR beta sequencing. The Qiagen DNeasy Blood Extraction Kit was used to extract genomic DNA from the blood cell samples. The germline V gene encodes CDR1 MNHEY and CDR2 SVGAGI. Spanning cysteine to phenylalanine, the CDR3 consists of 13 amino acids. The kept DNA is CDR3 alone, 39 bases in frame from the first base. V is trimmed back by 6 bases and J by 6 bases, and the junction contains 4 bases that no gene match accounts for.

This entry belongs to a study of cytomegalovirus exposure and HLA in healthy donors (dated by TCRdb to 2017 to 2019). Regarding the complete study: In an earlier analysis of roughly 500 of the donors, approximately 260 Gb of sequence data and 100 million or so unique TCR beta sequences from some 170 million T cells were reported. In a later genetic analysis, genome-wide SNP genotypes for about 55% of the 666 donors were used, and that subset was treated as a discovery cohort. Both class I and class II loci were covered by HLA typing, at four-digit resolution. All discovery cohort repertoires had been generated on a single sequencing platform. Rather than drawing on any new phenotypic data, the later analysis identified candidate immune exposures from TCR beta sequences and the way those sequences occurred across donors. About 310 gigabases of sequencing data and some 85 million unique TCR sequences were included in an early release covering around 650 HLA-typed donors. The number of donors typed differed by locus, with roughly 620-630 for A, B, C, DRB1 and DQB1, more than 500 for DQA1, 600 to 610 for DPA1, and approximately 470 for DPB1. The study combined high-throughput TCR immunosequencing, statistical association of individual TCRs with disease status, and machine learning to predict cytomegalovirus infection status. Among 398 genotyped donors of the cohort, an average of around 240,000 unique TCR beta nucleotide sequences were sequenced per donor, roughly a sixth of them non-productive. Of the roughly 410 genotyped donors, 70% to 90% were placed in the genetic ancestry cluster associated with self-reported Caucasian donors. To decide whether each TCR beta V gene segment behaved as functional or pseudogenic, an earlier analysis of some 600 of the donors relied on high-throughput TCR beta sequencing. Along with the approximately 650-subject first cohort, a separate validation cohort of over 90 different subjects was used. Using immunosequencing, the study profiled T cell repertoires from fewer than 700 subjects and related those repertoires to cytomegalovirus serostatus. The study was designed to test whether signatures of past pathogen exposure could be identified by cataloging public T cell receptors. Because of strong linkage in the cohort, roughly 5 DR-DQ haplotypes were treated as single units for association and clustering. Donor age, sex, ethnicity and CMV serostatus were compiled together with the repertoire data. A later analysis re-examined previously published TCR beta repertoires from just over 650 donors and added high-resolution HLA genotyping to investigate patterns of TCR occurrence.

Library method: the immunoSEQ multiplex PCR assay. For the multiplex PCR, a mixture combining 60 forward primers for TCR Vbeta segments and 13 reverse primers for TCR Jbeta segments was used. The CDR3 region of rearranged TCR beta genes was amplified from genomic DNA with a multiplex PCR assay. Amplified TCR beta libraries were sequenced as 87-base-pair reads on the Illumina HiSeq System. In the authors' own workflow: Across the roughly 700 repertoires, a later analysis counted some 81 million unique TCR beta chains, around 11 million of which were shared by at least two donors. Raw reads were error-corrected and collapsed into unique sequences with a nearest-neighbor algorithm that merged closely related sequences to remove PCR and sequencing errors. CDR3 sequences were aligned to IMGT reference sequences to assign V, D and J gene segments. For a sequence to be retained, at least a six-nucleotide match to both a V gene segment and a J gene segment was required. A rearrangement was called productive if the CDR3 had no stop codons and remained in frame with V and J, and every other rearrangement was called non-productive. CDR3 was defined by IMGT convention, running from the second conserved V-encoded cysteine to the conserved J-encoded phenylalanine. Sequences without an unambiguous match to a single V gene segment were excluded from the earlier analysis of several hundred of the donors. An earlier analysis of approximately 590 of the donors classified V segments as functional when productive rearrangements were above 56.7% and as segregating when the standard deviation between donors was above 5%. A statistical classification framework was built for diagnosing cytomegalovirus status from the catalog of TCR beta chain sequences. V and J gene assignment, in a later analysis, came from comparing TCR nucleotide sequences with IMGT/GENE-DB human TR gene sequences. Using the TCRdist pipeline, a later analysis assigned CDR3 sequences along with most-parsimonious VDJ recombination scenarios. In a later analysis, each TCR beta chain was defined by its CDR3 amino acid sequence together with its V-gene family, and reads lacking a unique V-gene family were excluded. To address suspected cross-contamination and a sequencing artifact, a later analysis removed 450 to 700 highly shared, low-generation-probability nucleotide sequences. For each public chain, a later analysis derived a clonal expansion index from normalized ranks of inferred template counts within each repertoire. A later analysis computed generation probabilities with a VDJ recombination model fitted to out-of-frame rearrangements, and checked the results against IGoR. In a later analysis, TCR-TCR, TCR-HLA and TCR-CMV co-occurrence was scored with hypergeometric tests, and a repertoire-size bias correction was applied to TCR pairs. A later analysis estimated false discovery rates by permuting HLA or CMV assignments 20 times. In a later analysis, co-occurring TCRs were grouped using DBSCAN, with TCRdist sequence similarity added in when clustering inside HLA-allele-positive subsets. Co-occurrence clustering excluded repertoires with fewer than 30,000 or more than 120,000 public chains, plus five with anomalous nucleotide sharing. Entries here come from immuneACCESS through TCRdb and include only in-frame sequences with V and J called. Some clones fail to appear in such tables; in the studies checked, an unresolved V gene covers under half of the shortfall, and the cause of the remainder is unknown. The V and J calls and the clone size are those of that table, but D and trimming were determined from the DNA. The sample table shows roughly 200,000 clones, and approximately 85% are seen once. The biggest ten clones account for 2% to 2.5% of the sample.

What the work shows at the level of the full study, not this receptor alone: While some public TCRs were present in many individuals, most TCR sequences turned up only very rarely across donors. The classifier was reported to diagnose cytomegalovirus status with high specificity and sensitivity in both the original and validation cohorts. When HLA alleles, especially DR and DQ, strongly co-occurred, attributing TCR associations to individual alleles was difficult. In the study, about 150 TCR beta chains were listed as associated with cytomegalovirus. According to a later analysis, TCR association rates differed among HLA loci, with DRB1 alleles showing the most associated TCRs and HLA-C alleles showing the fewest. A later analysis found that most CMV-associated TCR beta chains appeared HLA-restricted, with HLA associations seemingly driven largely by CMV exposure. The only immune exposure information available for the cohort was CMV serostatus. A few of the identified cytomegalovirus-associated TCR beta chains were confirmed in vitro to be specific for cytomegalovirus antigens. This cohort had only TCR beta chains sequenced, and the lack of alpha or paired-chain data limited which features could be detected. In a later analysis, some 17,000 TCR beta sequences were associated with specific HLA alleles at a false discovery rate of 0.05. An association between a missense DCLRE1C variant and V-gene and J-gene trimming of TCR beta chains was found in a later genetic analysis and replicated in an independent cohort. Sequencing depth was assumed to be roughly uniform across donors in the presence/absence analyses, though that assumption may not hold. A later genetic analysis reported fewer N-insertions in productive TCRs among donors in an Asian-associated ancestry cluster than the roughly 700-donor mean. Because counts were too low, seventeen rarely observed V segments, including chromosome 9 orphons, were left out of the earlier analysis of a few hundred of the donors. A later analysis reported that several top co-occurrence clusters appeared linked to parvovirus B19, influenza, CMV and Epstein-Barr virus. Correlated functional status among segregating V segments might be attributable to linkage disequilibrium, but an unknown experimental factor could not be ruled out. An earlier analysis of around 500 of the donors showed that most TCR beta V segments appeared in productive rearrangements either about 87% or about 30% of the time, which broadly matched IMGT annotations. A further reported finding was that TCR beta sequences accurately predicted the HLA-A and HLA-B alleles for most subjects in the first cohort. The sequencing pipeline was judged likely to have produced a cluster of highly shared sequence variants as a technical artifact. Some IMGT-functional V segments, including TRBV6-2 and TRBV6-3, could not be told apart with the 87-base-pair reads, so those segments were excluded. Because HLA typing was unavailable for some donors at each locus, only the typed subset was used in association tests. The authors suggested that the approach could potentially be generalized to other disease states and immunological phenotypes. In a later analysis, HLA-associated TCR beta chains were found to be more clonally expanded and to have lower generation probabilities than equally common non-associated chains.

This sequence uses TRBV6-5 and TRBJ1-2, with TRBD1 identical over 10 junction bases. Specimen: PBMCs. The source is a woman aged 45-60 years in good health and CMV-seronegative. The nucleotide sequence is given as TGTGCCAGCAGGAAGACAGGGGGCAATGGCTACACCTTC. This sequence encodes CASRKTGGNGYTF.